The sequence of this T cell receptor (beta chain) was determined in a study of Graves' ophthalmopathy and Graves' hyperthyroidism (dated by TCRdb to the late 2010s). With respect to the entire study: Peripheral blood was collected at initial diagnosis, prior to any treatment. The study used signatures of the TCR beta repertoire to tell Graves' ophthalmopathy apart from Graves' hyperthyroidism and to predict which patients would progress to ophthalmopathy. In total, 135 blood samples were TCR-sequenced: 40 to 45 ophthalmopathy, approximately 80 hyperthyroidism and approximately 17 hyperthyroidism-to-ophthalmopathy patients. To explore V-J signatures that separate ophthalmopathy from hyperthyroidism, a discovery set of about a hundred patients was enrolled, consisting of 43 with ophthalmopathy and approximately 57 with stable hyperthyroidism. For independent validation, a separate cohort was made up of some 19 hyperthyroidism patients plus 17 patients who later progressed from hyperthyroidism to ophthalmopathy. In roughly 6 hyperthyroidism patients, the T-cell repertoires found in thyroid tissue were compared with those found in blood. Following sampling, methimazole starting at 30 mg daily was administered to hyperthyroidism patients, and high-dose intravenous methylprednisolone was administered to ophthalmopathy patients.

In the case of this clonotype: The antigen it binds to is not known. Per-base qualities were not stored, and no clone one base away is much larger.

Trimming removed 5 bases from V and 4 bases from J, leaving 8 bases between the germline ends. The CDR3 contains 12 residues, cysteine and phenylalanine counted. Only the CDR3 DNA is retained, 36 bases long and in frame from the first base. Results the study describes overall, beyond this receptor: Ophthalmopathy was separated from stable hyperthyroidism by the 13-signature model with around 88% sensitivity and 81% to 84% specificity in cross-validation and with 80%/75% in the test set. Most expanded thyroid clonotypes with a frequency above 0.001 also appeared in blood, which suggests that blood repertoires may reflect the immune response in the thyroid. Sample size was not statistically predetermined, and group allocation was not concealed from the investigators. In validation, the model predicted ophthalmopathy progression with about 71% sensitivity and 72.22% specificity; some 13 predicted patients were CT-confirmed with GO in a median of 6.5 months.

For repertoire sequencing, TCR beta CDR3 regions were amplified from RNA transcripts. The first round was an RT-PCR using HTBI primers with the Qiagen OneStep RT-PCR kit, and this first round was followed by a second-round multiplex PCR, then size selection and purification. Sequencing of the libraries was carried out on an Illumina HiSeq2000 in paired-end mode with 100 bp reads. Processing in the source paper ran as follows. SOAPnuke was used to process the reads, removing any read that contained adapters or uncalled bases, had a mean Phred below 15, or lacked an exact match to the constant primer or identifier. COPE v1.2.5 was used to merge high-quality paired reads. Each unique nucleotide sequence was defined as a clonotype, and clonotypes were aligned to IMGT TRB V, D and J references with MiTCR v1.1. Analysis was restricted to V-J combinations with a frequency above 0.0001, which covered over 98% of repertoires. A TCR clonal expansion and chaos score per V-J combination was defined as the ratio of F50 clonal expansion to chaos observed in the TCRdist matrix. Welch's t-statistics and random forest were used to reduce the features to about 12 V-J combinations, which were then used as input to a naive Bayes classifier. Thyroid-blood repertoire similarity was quantified with the Morisita-Horn index. TCRdb itself trimmed the public reads at Q25 with fastp, ran MiXCR and retained productive beta chains. A single entry per CDR3 protein holds the most common genes and DNA from its merged rows. TCRdb's processing, not the study's, gives the V and J calls here. The sample table contains 300,000 to 400,000 distinct CDR3 sequences; only one count was recorded for roughly 15% of them. Of the sample, 2% to 3% falls within the top ten clones.

Stable hyperthyroidism was defined as no progression to ophthalmopathy within 18 months of follow-up. Patients with hyperthyroidism were aged 18 to 65 years, had been newly diagnosed, and had a disease duration of less than 2 months. Patients with other autoimmune diseases, uncontrolled infections, pregnancy or lactation were excluded. Diagnosis was based on clinical symptoms, serum thyroxine, TRAb, thyroid ultrasound and orbital computed tomography. PBMCs were isolated from approximately 10 ml of fresh peripheral blood by Ficoll-Paque density gradient centrifugation. Trizol reagent was used to extract the total RNA, and its quality was then checked on an Agilent 2100 Bioanalyzer.

The sequence links TRBV12-3 or TRBV12-4 to TRBJ1-1; the D gene lacks a confident call. Source material: peripheral blood. The clonotype was recovered from an adult woman with stable Graves' hyperthyroidism. The nucleotide sequence reads TGTGCCAGCAGTATGGTTTTCACTGAAGCTTTCTTT. This yields the protein CASSMVFTEAFF.